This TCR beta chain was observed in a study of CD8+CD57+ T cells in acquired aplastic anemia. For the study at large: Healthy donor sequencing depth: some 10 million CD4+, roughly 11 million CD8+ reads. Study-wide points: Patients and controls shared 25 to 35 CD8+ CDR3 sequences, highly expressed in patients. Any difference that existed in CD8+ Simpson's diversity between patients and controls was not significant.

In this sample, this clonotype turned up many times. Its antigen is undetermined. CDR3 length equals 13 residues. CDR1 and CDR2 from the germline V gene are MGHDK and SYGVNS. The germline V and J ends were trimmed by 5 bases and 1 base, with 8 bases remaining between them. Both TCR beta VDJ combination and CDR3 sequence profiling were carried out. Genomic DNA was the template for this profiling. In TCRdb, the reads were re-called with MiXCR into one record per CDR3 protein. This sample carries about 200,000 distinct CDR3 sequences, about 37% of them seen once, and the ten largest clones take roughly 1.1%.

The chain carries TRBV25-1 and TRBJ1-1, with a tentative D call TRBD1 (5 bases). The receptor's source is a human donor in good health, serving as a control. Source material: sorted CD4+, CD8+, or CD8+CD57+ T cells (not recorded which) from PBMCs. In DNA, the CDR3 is TGTGCCAGCAGTCAGGGAAGGAACACTGAAGCTTTCTTT. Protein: CASSQGRNTEAFF.